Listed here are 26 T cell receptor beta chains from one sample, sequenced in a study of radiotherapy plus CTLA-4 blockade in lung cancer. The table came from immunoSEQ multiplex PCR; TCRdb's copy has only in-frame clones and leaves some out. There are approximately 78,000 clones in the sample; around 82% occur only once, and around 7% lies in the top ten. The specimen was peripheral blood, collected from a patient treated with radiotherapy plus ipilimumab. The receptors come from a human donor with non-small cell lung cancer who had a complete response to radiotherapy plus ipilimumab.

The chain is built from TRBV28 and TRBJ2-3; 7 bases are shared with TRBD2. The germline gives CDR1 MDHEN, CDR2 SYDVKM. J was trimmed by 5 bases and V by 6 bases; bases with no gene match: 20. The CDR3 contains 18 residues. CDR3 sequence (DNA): TGTGCCAGCAGCGCGCTCGGCAGGGCGGGAGTAGAGGGAGATACGCAGTATTTT. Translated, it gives CASSALGRAGVEGDTQYF.

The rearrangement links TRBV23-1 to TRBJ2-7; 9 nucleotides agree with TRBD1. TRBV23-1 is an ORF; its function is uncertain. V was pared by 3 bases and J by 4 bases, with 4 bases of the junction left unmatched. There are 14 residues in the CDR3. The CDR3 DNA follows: TGCGCCAGCAGTCACGGACAGGGGTGGTACGAGCAGTACGTC. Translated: CASSHGQGWYEQYV.

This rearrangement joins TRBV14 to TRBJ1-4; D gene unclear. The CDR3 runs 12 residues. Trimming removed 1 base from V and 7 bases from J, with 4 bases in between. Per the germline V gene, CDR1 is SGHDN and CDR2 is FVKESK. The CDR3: CASSQVREKLFF. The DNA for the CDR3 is TGTGCCAGCAGCCAAGTACGTGAAAAACTGTTTTTT.

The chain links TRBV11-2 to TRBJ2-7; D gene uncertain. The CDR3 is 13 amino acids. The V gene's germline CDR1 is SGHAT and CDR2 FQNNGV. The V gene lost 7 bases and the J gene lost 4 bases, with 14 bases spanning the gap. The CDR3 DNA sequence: TGTGCCAGCACCTCTTCGGATGTTTACGAGCAGTACTTC. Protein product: CASTSSDVYEQYF.

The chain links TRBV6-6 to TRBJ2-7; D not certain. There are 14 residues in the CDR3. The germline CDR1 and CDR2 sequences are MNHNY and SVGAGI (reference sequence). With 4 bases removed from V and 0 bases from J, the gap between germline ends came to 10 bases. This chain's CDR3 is CASSSTSDSYEQYF. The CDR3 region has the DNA TGTGCCAGCAGTTCAACTTCCGACTCCTACGAGCAGTACTTC.

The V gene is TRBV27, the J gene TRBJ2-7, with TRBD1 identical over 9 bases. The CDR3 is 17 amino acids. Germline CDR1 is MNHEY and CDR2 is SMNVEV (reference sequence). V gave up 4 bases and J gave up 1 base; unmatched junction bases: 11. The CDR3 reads CASSSYRDRERSYEQYF. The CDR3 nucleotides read TGTGCCAGCAGTTCATACCGGGACAGGGAGCGATCCTACGAGCAGTACTTC.

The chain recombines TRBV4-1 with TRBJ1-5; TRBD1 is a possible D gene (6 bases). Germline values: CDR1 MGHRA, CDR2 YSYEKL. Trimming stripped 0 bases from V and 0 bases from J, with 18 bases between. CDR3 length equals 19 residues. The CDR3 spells CASSQDRRGGVNSNQPQHF. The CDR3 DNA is TGCGCCAGCAGCCAAGATCGGCGGGGGGGCGTTAATAGCAATCAGCCCCAGCATTTT.

CDR3 residues: CASSKAQGLTEAFF. The CDR3 region has the DNA TGTGCCAGCAGCAAAGCGCAGGGTCTCACTGAAGCTTTCTTT. The chain combines TRBV21-1 with TRBJ1-1; no check of the table's D call, TRBD1, against the DNA was made. TRBV21-1 is deemed a pseudogene. The CDR3 extends over 14 amino acids.

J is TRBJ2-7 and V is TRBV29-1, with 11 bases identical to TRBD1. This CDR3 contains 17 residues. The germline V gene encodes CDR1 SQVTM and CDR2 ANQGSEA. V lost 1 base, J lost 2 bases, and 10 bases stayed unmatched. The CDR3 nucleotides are TGCAGCGTTGAAGGGGAAGTTAAGGGACAGGGGGCCTACGAGCAGTACTTC. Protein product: CSVEGEVKGQGAYEQYF.

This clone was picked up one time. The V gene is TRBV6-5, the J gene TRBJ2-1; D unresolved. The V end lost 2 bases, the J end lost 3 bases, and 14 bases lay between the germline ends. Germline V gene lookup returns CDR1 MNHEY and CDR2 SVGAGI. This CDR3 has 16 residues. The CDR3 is CASSYLRSGDYNEQFF. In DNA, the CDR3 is TGTGCCAGCAGTTACCTGAGGAGTGGGGACTACAATGAGCAGTTCTTC.

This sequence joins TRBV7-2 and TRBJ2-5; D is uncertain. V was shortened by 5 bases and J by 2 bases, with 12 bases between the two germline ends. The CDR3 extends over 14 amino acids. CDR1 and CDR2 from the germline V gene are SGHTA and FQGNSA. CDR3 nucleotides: TGTGCCAGCAGCCCCGGGTACTTGCAAGAGACCCAGTACTTC. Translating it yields CASSPGYLQETQYF. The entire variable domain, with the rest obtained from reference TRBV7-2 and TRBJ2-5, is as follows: GAGVSQSPSNKVTEKGKDVELRCDPISGHTALYWYRQSLGQGLEFLIYFQGNSAPDKSGLPSDRFSAERTGGSVSTLTIQRTQQEDSAVYLCASSPGYLQETQYFGPGTRLLVL.

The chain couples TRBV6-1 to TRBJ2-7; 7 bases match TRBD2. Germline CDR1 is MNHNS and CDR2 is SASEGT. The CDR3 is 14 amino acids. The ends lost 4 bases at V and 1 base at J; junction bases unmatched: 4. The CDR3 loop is CASSVLAPSYEQYV. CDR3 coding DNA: TGTGCCAGCAGTGTACTAGCGCCTTCCTACGAGCAGTACGTC.

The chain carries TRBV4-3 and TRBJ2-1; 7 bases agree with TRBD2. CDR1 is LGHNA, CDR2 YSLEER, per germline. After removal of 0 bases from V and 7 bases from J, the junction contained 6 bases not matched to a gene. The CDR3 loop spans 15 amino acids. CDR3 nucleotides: TGCGCCAGCAGCCAAGATGGGACTACCGGTAATGAGCAGTTCTTC. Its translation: CASSQDGTTGNEQFF.

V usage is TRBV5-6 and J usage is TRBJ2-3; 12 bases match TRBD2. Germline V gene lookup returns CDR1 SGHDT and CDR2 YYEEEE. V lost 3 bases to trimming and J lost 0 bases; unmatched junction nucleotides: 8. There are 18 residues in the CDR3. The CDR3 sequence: CASSWGTSGGISTDTQYF. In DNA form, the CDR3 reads TGTGCCAGCAGCTGGGGAACTAGCGGGGGGATCAGCACAGATACGCAGTATTTT.

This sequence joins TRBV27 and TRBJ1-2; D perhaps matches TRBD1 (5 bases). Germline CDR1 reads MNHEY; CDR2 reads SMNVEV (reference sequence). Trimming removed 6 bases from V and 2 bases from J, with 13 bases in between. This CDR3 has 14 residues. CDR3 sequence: CASREGLSNYGYTF. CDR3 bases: TGTGCCAGCAGAGAGGGGTTGTCCAACTATGGCTACACCTTC.

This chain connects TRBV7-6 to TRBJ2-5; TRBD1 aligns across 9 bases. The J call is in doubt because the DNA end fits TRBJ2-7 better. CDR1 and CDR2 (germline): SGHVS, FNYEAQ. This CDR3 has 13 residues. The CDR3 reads CASSFGTGYEQYF. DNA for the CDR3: TGTGCCAGCAGCTTCGGGACAGGGTACGAGCAGTACTTC.

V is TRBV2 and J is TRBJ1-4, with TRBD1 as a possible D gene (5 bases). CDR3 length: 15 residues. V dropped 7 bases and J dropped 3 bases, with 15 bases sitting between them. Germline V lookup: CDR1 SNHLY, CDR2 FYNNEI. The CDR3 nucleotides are TGTGCCAGCATTAAAACCGGGGCAGCTAATGAAAAACTGTTTTTT. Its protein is CASIKTGAANEKLFF.

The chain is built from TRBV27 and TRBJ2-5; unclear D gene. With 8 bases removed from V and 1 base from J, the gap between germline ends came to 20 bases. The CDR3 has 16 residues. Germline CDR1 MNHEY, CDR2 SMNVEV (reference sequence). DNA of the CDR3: TGTGCCAGCCCCCACTGGCAGGCGAGAACCCAAGAGACCCAGTACTTC. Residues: CASPHWQARTQETQYF.

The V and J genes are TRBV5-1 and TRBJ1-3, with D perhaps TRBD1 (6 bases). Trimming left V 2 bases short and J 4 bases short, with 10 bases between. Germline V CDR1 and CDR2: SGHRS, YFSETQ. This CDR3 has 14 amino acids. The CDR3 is CASSLTGKGNTIYF. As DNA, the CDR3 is TGCGCCAGCAGCTTAACAGGGAAGGGAAACACCATATATTTT.

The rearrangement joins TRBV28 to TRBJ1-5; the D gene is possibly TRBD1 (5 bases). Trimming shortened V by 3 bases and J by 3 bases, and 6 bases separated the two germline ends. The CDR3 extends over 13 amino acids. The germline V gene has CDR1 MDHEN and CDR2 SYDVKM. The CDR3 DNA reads TGTGCCAGCAGTTTGACAGTCAATCAGCCCCAGCATTTT. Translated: CASSLTVNQPQHF.

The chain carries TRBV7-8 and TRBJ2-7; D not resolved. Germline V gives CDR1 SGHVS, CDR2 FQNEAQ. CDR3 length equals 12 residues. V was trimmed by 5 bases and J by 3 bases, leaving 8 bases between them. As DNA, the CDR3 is TGTGCCAGCAGCGCCTCGGGCTACGAGCAGTACTTC. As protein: CASSASGYEQYF.

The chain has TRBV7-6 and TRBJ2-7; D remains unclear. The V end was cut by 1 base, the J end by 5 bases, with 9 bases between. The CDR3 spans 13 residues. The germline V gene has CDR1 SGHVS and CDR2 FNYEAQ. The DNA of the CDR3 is TGTGCCAGCAGCTTAGGTTGGGCCGACGAGCAGTACTTC. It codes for CASSLGWADEQYF.

This CDR3 reads CASSLSNQGSGYTF. CDR3 DNA: TGTGCCAGCAGTTTATCAAACCAGGGAAGCGGCTACACCTTC. The chain links TRBV28 to TRBJ1-2, with D possibly being TRBD1 (5 bases). Per germline, CDR1 MDHEN and CDR2 SYDVKM. CDR3 length equals 14 residues. V was shortened by 1 base and J by 8 bases, with 14 bases between the two germline ends.

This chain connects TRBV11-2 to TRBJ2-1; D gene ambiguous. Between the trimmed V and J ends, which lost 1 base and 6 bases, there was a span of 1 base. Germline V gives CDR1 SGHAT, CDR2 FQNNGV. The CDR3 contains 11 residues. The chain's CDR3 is CASSLVNEQFF. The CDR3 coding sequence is TGTGCCAGCAGCTTAGTCAATGAGCAGTTCTTC. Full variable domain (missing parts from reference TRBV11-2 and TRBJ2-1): EAGVAQSPRYKIIEKRQSVAFWCNPISGHATLYWYQQILGQGPKLLIQFQNNGVVDDSQLPKDRFSAERLKGVDSTLKIQPAKLEDSAVYLCASSLVNEQFFGPGTRLTVL.

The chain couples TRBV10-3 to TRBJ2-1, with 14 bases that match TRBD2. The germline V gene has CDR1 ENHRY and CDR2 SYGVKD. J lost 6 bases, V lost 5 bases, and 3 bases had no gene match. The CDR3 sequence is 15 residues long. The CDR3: CAISLGLAGVNEQFF. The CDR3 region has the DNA TGTGCCATCAGTTTGGGACTAGCGGGGGTCAATGAGCAGTTCTTC.

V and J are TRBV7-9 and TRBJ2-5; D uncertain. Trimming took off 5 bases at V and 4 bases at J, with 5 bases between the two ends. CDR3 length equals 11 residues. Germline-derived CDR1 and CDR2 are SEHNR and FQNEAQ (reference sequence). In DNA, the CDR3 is TGTGCCAGCAGCAAAAGAGAGACCCAGTACTTC. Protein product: CASSKRETQYF.